One and the same sample provided the 13 T cell receptor beta chains below, sequenced in a study of Ad26.COV2.S vaccination and SARS-CoV-2 variants. The table came from immunoSEQ multiplex PCR; TCRdb's copy has only in-frame clones and leaves some out. In the table there are 500,000 or so clones, around nine tenths of which are singletons. Treatment of the sample: 15 to 20 received Ad26.COV2.S at low or high dose, single or two shots; about 5 received placebo; per-sample allocation not given. The investigators took samples on day 63 after the first vaccine or placebo injection. Sequences were derived from peripheral blood, sampled in a trial of Ad26.COV2.S vaccine versus placebo. The receptors were gathered from a person aged 18-65 years who received the Ad26.COV2.S COVID-19 vaccine or a placebo.

This chain uses TRBV4-3 with TRBJ2-3; TRBD2 matches 11 bases. This CDR3 spans 16 amino acids. V gave up 1 base and J gave up 5 bases; unmatched junction bases: 5. CDR1 LGHNA and CDR2 YSLEER come from the germline V gene. The CDR3: CASSQAVAGGLDTQYF. In DNA, the CDR3 is TGCGCCAGCAGCCAAGCCGTAGCGGGAGGGTTAGATACGCAGTATTTT.

The rearrangement joins TRBV29-1 to TRBJ1-2; no clear D. Per the germline V gene, CDR1 is SQVTM and CDR2 is ANQGSEA. Trimming shortened V by 7 bases and J by 7 bases, and 10 bases separated the two germline ends. CDR3 length: 10 residues. Here the CDR3 DNA reads TGCAGCGGGACCGGGCCTGGCTACACCTTC. Residues: CSGTGPGYTF.

This clone was counted only a few times. The chain uses TRBV28 and TRBJ2-1; a possible D gene is TRBD2 (6 bases). V gave up 3 bases and J gave up 1 base, with 10 bases separating them. CDR1 is MDHEN, CDR2 SYDVKM, per germline. The CDR3 length is 15 residues. The CDR3 coding sequence is TGTGCCAGCAGTTTCCCGGCGGGATCCTACAATGAGCAGTTCTTC. It encodes CASSFPAGSYNEQFF.

The J gene is TRBJ2-2, the V gene TRBV2; D may be TRBD1 or TRBD2 (6 bases each). In germline, CDR1 is SNHLY, CDR2 FYNNEI. This CDR3 comprises 13 residues. Between the trimmed V and J ends, which lost 8 bases and 4 bases, there was a span of 11 bases. CDR3 bases: TGTGCCAGCTGTCCGGGGGCCACCGGGGAGCTGTTTTTT. Encoded protein: CASCPGATGELFF.

This chain links TRBV9 with TRBJ2-1; D remains unclear. V shed 4 bases and J shed 2 bases, with 16 bases lying between them. This CDR3 comprises 16 residues. Germline V gene sequence: CDR1 SGDLS, CDR2 YYNGEE. The CDR3 DNA sequence: TGTGCCAGCAGCTCCGACACCCGATGGCCCTACAATGAGCAGTTCTTC. Translation: CASSSDTRWPYNEQFF.

A single count supports this clone. The J gene is TRBJ2-1, the V gene TRBV18, with 12 bases lining up with TRBD2. CDR3 length equals 14 residues. Per the germline V gene, CDR1 is KGHSH and CDR2 is LQKENI. After removal of 2 bases from V and 10 bases from J, the junction contained 3 bases not matched to a gene. DNA for the CDR3: TGTGCCAGCTCACCAGGACTAGCGGGAACGGAGCAGTTCTTC. This codes for CASSPGLAGTEQFF.

V is TRBV3-1 (or the pseudogene TRBV3-2) and J is TRBJ2-1; 7 bases are shared with TRBD1. This CDR3 contains 13 residues. V was pared by 8 bases and J by 5 bases, with 6 bases of the junction left unmatched. Germline V CDR1 and CDR2: LGHDT, YNNKEL (reference sequence). The CDR3: CASGDRADNEQFF. The CDR3 nucleotides read TGTGCCAGCGGAGACAGGGCTGACAATGAGCAGTTCTTC.

The J gene is TRBJ2-1, the V gene TRBV6-4, with 11 bases that match TRBD2. Trimming took 6 bases from V and 4 from J; bases not matched to a gene: 2. CDR3 length: 14 amino acids. Per germline, CDR1 MRHNA and CDR2 SNTAGT. CDR3 DNA: TGTGCCAGCAGCGGGACTAGCGGATACAATGAGCAGTTCTTC. Residues: CASSGTSGYNEQFF.

This clone occurred a few times. This chain connects TRBV24-1 to TRBJ1-5; the D gene is possibly TRBD1 (6 bases). Trimming cost V 3 bases and J 3 bases, with 14 bases left between them. The CDR3 runs to 16 residues. Germline-derived CDR1 and CDR2 are KGHDR and SFDVKD. CDR3 sequence (DNA): TGTGCCACCAGTGATCCCTCAAAGGGGGACAATCAGCCCCAGCATTTT. This sequence encodes CATSDPSKGDNQPQHF.

This CDR3 is CASSRGARSYNEQFF. DNA for the CDR3: TGTGCCAGTAGTAGGGGGGCAAGGTCCTACAATGAGCAGTTCTTC. The genes are TRBV19 and TRBJ2-1, with D perhaps assigned TRBD1 or TRBD2 (6 bases each). CDR1 is LNHDA and CDR2 is SQIVND in the germline V gene (reference sequence). This CDR3 contains 15 residues. V lost 4 bases to trimming and J lost 1 base, with 11 bases between them.

This rearrangement joins TRBV18 to TRBJ1-4; 8 bases are a match to TRBD1. Germline V gene lookup returns CDR1 KGHSH and CDR2 LQKENI. The CDR3 covers 17 residues. The ends lost 3 bases at V and 2 bases at J; junction bases unmatched: 8. The chain's CDR3 is CASSPRQGRRTNEKLFF. CDR3 nucleotide sequence: TGTGCCAGCTCACCCCGACAGGGGAGGAGGACTAATGAAAAACTGTTTTTT. Based on the CDR3 plus reference TRBV18 and TRBJ1-4, the full variable domain is NAGVMQNPRHLVRRRGQEARLRCSPMKGHSHVYWYRQLPEEGLKFMVYLQKENIIDESGMPKERFSAEFPKEGPSILRIQQVVRGDSAAYFCASSPRQGRRTNEKLFFGSGTQLSVL.

This sequence joins TRBV5-1 and TRBJ2-6; 13 nucleotides line up with TRBD2. The V segment lost 0 bases and the J segment 0 bases; nucleotides outside the gene matches: 3. The germline V gene encodes CDR1 SGHRS and CDR2 YFSETQ. This CDR3 region has 19 residues. The CDR3 sequence is CASSLGLAGGYSGANVLTF. The CDR3 DNA reads as TGCGCCAGCAGCTTGGGACTAGCGGGAGGATACTCTGGGGCCAACGTCCTGACTTTC.

The chain uses TRBV28 and TRBJ2-7; D is perhaps TRBD1 or TRBD2 (5 bases each). The CDR3 extends over 13 amino acids. V gave up 6 bases and J gave up 7 bases, with 16 bases separating them. The V gene's germline CDR1 is MDHEN and CDR2 SYDVKM. The CDR3 sequence: CASRGPVWGEQYF. DNA for the CDR3: TGTGCCAGCAGGGGGCCTGTTTGGGGGGAGCAGTACTTC. Combining the CDR3 with reference TRBV28 and TRBJ2-7 gives the whole variable domain DVKVTQSSRYLVKRTGEKVFLECVQDMDHENMFWYRQDPGLGLRLIYFSYDVKMKEKGDIPEGYSVSREKKERFSLILESASTNQTSMYLCASRGPVWGEQYFGPGTRLTVT.